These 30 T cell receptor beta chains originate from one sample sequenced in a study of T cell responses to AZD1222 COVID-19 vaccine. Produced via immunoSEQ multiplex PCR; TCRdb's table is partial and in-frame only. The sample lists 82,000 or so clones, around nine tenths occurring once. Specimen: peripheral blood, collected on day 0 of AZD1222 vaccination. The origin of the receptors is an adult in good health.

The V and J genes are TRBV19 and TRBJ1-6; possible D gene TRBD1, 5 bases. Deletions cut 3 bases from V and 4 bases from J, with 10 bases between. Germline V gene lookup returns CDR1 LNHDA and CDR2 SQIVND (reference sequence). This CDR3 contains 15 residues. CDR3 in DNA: TGTGCCAGTAGTATCGGGACGGAATATAATTCACCCCTCCACTTT. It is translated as CASSIGTEYNSPLHF.

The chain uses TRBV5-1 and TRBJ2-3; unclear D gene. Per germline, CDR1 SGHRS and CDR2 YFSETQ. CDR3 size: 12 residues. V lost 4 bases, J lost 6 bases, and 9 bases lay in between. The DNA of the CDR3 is TGCGCCAGCAGCCACTCCGGGGATACGCAGTATTTT. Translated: CASSHSGDTQYF.

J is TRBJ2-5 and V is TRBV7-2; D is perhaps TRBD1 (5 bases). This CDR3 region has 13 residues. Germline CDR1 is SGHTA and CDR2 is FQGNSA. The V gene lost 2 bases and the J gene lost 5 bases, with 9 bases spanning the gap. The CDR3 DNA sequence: TGTGCCAGCAGCTTACAGGGCCGGGAGACCCAGTACTTC. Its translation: CASSLQGRETQYF.

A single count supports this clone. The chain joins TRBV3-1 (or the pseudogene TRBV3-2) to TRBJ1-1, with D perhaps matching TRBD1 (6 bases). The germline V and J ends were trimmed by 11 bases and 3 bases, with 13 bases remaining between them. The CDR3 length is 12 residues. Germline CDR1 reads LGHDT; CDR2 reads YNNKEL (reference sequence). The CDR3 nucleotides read TGTGCCTGGATAAGGGGGTACACTGAAGCTTTCTTT. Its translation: CAWIRGYTEAFF.

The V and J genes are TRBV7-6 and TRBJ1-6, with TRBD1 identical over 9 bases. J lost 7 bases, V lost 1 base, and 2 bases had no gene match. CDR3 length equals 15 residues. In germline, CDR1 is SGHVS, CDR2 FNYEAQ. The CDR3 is CASSLGDRVNSPLHF. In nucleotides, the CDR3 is TGTGCCAGCAGCTTAGGGGACAGGGTAAATTCACCCCTCCACTTT.

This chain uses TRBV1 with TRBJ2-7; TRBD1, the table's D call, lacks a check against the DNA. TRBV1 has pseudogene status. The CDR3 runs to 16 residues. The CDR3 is CTSSQEWQAFSYEQYF. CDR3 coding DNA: TGCACCAGCAGCCAAGAATGGCAGGCCTTTTCCTACGAGCAGTACTTC.

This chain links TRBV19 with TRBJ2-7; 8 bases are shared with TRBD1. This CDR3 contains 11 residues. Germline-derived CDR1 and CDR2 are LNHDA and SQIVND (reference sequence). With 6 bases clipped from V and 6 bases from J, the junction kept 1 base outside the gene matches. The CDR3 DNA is TGTGCCAGTAGCAGGGGGCCCGAGCAGTACTTC. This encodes CASSRGPEQYF.

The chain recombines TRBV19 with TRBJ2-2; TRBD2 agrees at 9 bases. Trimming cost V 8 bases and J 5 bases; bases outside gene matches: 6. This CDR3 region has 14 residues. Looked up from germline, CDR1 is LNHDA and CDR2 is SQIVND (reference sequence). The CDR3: CASFSTSGTGELFF. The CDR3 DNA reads TGTGCCAGTTTCTCGACTAGCGGAACCGGGGAGCTGTTTTTT.

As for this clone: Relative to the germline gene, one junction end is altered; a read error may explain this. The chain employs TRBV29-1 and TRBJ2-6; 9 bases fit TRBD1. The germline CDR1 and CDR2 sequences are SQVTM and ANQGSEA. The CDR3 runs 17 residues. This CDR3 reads CSAERQGDPSGANVLTF. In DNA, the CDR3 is TGCAGCGCTGAACGACAGGGGGACCCATCTGGGGCCAACGTCCTGACTTTC.

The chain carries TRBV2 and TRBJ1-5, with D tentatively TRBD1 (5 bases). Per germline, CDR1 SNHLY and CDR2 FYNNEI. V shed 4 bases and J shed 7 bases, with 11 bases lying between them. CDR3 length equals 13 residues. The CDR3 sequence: CASSGRVQQPQHF. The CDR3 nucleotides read TGTGCCAGCAGTGGCAGGGTGCAACAGCCCCAGCATTTT.

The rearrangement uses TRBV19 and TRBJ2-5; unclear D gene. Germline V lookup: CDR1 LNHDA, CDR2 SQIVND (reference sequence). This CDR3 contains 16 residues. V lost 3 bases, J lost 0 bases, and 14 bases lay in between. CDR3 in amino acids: CASSISAAIDQETQYF. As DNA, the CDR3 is TGTGCCAGTAGTATCTCGGCAGCGATTGACCAAGAGACCCAGTACTTC.

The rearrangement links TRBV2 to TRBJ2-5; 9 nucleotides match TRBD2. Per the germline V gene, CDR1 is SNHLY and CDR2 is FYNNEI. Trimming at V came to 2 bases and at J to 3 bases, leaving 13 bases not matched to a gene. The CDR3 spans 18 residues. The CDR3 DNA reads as TGTGCCAGCAGTGAAAGGCGGGGGGGCATGCAGAGGGAAGAGACCCAGTACTTC. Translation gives CASSERRGGMQREETQYF.

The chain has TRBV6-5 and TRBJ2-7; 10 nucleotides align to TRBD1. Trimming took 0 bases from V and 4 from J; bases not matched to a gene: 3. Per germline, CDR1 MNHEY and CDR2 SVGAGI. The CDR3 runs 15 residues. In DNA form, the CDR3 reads TGTGCCAGCAGTTACTCTGGGACAGGGGTATACGAGCAGTACTTC. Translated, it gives CASSYSGTGVYEQYF.

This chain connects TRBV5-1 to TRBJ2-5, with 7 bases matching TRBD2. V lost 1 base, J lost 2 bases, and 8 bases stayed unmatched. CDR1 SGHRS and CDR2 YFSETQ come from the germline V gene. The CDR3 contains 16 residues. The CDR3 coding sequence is TGCGCCAGCAGCTTGCTTCCTGCGGGGGTACAAGAGACCCAGTACTTC. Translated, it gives CASSLLPAGVQETQYF.

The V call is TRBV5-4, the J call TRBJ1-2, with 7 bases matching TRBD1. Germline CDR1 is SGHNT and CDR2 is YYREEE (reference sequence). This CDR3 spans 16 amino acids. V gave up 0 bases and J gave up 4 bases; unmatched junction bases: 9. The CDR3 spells CASSLVSGAGGYGYTF. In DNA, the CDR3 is TGTGCCAGCAGCTTGGTTAGCGGTGCAGGGGGCTATGGCTACACCTTC.

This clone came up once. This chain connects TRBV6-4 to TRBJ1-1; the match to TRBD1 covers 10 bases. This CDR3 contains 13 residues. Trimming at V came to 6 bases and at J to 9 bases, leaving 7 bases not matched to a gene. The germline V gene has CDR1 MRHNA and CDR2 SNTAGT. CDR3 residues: CASRNSDRGQAFF. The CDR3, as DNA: TGTGCCAGCAGGAACTCCGACAGGGGGCAAGCTTTCTTT.

CDR3 DNA: TGTGCCAGCAGCTTGGGGGGAAAGGCCTACGAGCAGTACTTC. Protein product: CASSLGGKAYEQYF. The chain uses TRBV5-5 and TRBJ2-7; D is unresolved. Trimming took 0 bases from V and 2 from J, leaving 9 bases between them. The CDR3 is 14 residues long. Germline V CDR1 and CDR2: SGHKS, YYEKEE (reference sequence).

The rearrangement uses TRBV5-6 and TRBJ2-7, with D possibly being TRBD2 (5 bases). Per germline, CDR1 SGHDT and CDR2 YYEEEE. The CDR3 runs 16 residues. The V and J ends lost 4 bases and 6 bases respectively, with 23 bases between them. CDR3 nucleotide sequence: TGTGCCAGCAGCCCTTTGGTGGTGGGAGCCGACCGCGAGCAGTACTTC. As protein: CASSPLVVGADREQYF. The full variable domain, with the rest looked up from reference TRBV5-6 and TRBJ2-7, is DAGVTQSPTHLIKTRGQQVTLRCSPKSGHDTVSWYQQALGQGPQFIFQYYEEEERQRGNFPDRFSGHQFPNYSSELNVNALLLGDSALYLCASSPLVVGADREQYFGPGTRLTVT.

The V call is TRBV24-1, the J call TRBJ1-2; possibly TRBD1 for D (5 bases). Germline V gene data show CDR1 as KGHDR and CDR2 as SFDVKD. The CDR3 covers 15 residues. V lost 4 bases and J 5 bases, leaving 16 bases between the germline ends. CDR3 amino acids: CATSDSGKATYGYTF. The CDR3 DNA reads TGTGCCACCAGTGACTCAGGGAAGGCTACTTATGGCTACACCTTC.

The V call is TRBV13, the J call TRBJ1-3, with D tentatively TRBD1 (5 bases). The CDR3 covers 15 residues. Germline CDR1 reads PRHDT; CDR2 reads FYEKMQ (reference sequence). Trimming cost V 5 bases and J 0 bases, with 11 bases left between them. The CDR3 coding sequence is TGTGCCAGCAGCGTGGCCGGGGGCTCTGGAAACACCATATATTTT. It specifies CASSVAGGSGNTIYF.

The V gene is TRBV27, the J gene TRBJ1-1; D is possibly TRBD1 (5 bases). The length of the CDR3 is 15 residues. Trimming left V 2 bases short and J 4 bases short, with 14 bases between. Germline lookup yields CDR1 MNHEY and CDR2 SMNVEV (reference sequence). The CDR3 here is CASSLARVGITEAFF. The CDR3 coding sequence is TGTGCCAGCAGTTTAGCCAGGGTGGGTATCACTGAAGCTTTCTTT.

The CDR3 region has the DNA TGTGCCAGCAGCGGGGAGGTTAATTCACCCCTCCACTTT. It translates to CASSGEVNSPLHF. This chain joins TRBV5-5 and TRBJ1-6, with no clear D. This CDR3 has 13 residues. V was cut by 4 bases and J by 6 bases, with 8 bases left in between. CDR1 and CDR2 from the germline V gene are SGHKS and YYEKEE (reference sequence). Filled out from reference TRBV5-5 and TRBJ1-6, the complete variable domain reads DAGVTQSPTHLIKTRGQQVTLRCSPISGHKSVSWYQQVLGQGPQFIFQYYEKEERGRGNFPDRFSARQFPNYSSELNVNALLLGDSALYLCASSGEVNSPLHFGNGTRLTVT.

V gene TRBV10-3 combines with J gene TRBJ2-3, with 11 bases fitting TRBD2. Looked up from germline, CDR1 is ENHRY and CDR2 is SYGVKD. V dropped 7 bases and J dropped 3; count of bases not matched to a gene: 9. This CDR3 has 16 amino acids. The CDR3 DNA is TGTGCCATCAATTTCGTAGCGGGGGGGCGAACAGATACGCAGTATTTT. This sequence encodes CAINFVAGGRTDTQYF.

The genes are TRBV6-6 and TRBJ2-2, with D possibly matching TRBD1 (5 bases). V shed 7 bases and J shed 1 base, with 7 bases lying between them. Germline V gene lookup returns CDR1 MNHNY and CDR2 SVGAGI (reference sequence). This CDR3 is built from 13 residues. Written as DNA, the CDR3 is TGTGCCAGCAATCAGGGGAACACCGGGGAGCTGTTTTTT. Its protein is CASNQGNTGELFF.

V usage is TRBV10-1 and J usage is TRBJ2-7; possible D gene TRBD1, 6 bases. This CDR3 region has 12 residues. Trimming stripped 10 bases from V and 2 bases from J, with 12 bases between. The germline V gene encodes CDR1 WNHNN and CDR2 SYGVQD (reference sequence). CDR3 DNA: TGCGCCAACACAGGGACGACCTACGAGCAGTACTTC. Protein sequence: CANTGTTYEQYF.

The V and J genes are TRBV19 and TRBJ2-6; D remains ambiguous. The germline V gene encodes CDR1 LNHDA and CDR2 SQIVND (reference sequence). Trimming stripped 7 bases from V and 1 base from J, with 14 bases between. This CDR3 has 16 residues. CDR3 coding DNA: TGTGCCAGTACTCGTTTCGCGGAATCTGGGGCCAACGTCCTGACTTTC. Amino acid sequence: CASTRFAESGANVLTF.

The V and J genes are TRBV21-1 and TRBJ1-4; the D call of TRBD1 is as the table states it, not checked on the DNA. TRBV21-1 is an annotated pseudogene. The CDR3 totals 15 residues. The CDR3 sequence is CASSDVGQGDEKLFF. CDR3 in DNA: TGTGCCAGCAGCGATGTGGGACAGGGGGATGAAAAACTGTTTTTT.

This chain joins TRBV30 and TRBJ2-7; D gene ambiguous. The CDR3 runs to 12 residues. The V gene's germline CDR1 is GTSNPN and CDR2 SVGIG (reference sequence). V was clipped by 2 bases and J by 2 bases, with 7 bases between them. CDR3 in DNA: TGTGCCTGGAGTACTTCTCCCTACGAGCAGTACTTC. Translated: CAWSTSPYEQYF.

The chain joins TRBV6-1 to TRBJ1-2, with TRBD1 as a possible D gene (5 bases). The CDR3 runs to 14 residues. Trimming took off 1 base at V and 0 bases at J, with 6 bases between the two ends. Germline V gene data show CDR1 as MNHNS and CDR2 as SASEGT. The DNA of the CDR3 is TGTGCCAGCAGTGAAGAACAGGCTAACTATGGCTACACCTTC. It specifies CASSEEQANYGYTF.

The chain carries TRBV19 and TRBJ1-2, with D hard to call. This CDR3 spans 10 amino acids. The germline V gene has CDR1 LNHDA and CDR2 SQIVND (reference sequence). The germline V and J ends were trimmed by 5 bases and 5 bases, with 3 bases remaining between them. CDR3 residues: CASSGYGYTF. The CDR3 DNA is TGTGCCAGTAGTGGTTATGGCTACACCTTC.